What follows are 2 T cell receptor beta chains derived from one specimen sequenced in a study of shared clonotypes between healthy human individuals. It was CD45RO-negative cells, positively selected for CCR7, that made up naive CD8 cells, with terminally differentiated effector memory CD45RA+ cells excluded. The assay was immunoSEQ multiplex PCR, and TCRdb's table has in-frame clones only and misses some. The sample includes about 2 million clones, 85% to 95% of them seen just once. Input material: naive CD8+ T cells sorted from blood. All receptors derive from a man between 18 and 29 years old in good health.

This chain uses TRBV6-1 with TRBJ1-2, with a weak D call TRBD1 (5 bases). Germline CDR1 is MNHNS and CDR2 is SASEGT. Between the trimmed V and J ends, which lost 7 bases and 7 bases, there was a span of 16 bases. The CDR3 contains 13 residues. The CDR3 spells CASIGGGGTGYTF. The DNA of the CDR3 is TGTGCCAGCATCGGCGGGGGGGGTACTGGCTACACCTTC.

The gene calls are TRBV4-3 and TRBJ2-3; D remains ambiguous. Germline CDR1 reads LGHNA; CDR2 reads YSLEER. This CDR3 comprises 17 residues. Deletions cut 0 bases from V and 6 bases from J, with 19 bases between. DNA for the CDR3: TGCGCCAGCAGCCAAGATATTCTCGGCTGGCGGTGGGATACGCAGTATTTT. Protein sequence: CASSQDILGWRWDTQYF.